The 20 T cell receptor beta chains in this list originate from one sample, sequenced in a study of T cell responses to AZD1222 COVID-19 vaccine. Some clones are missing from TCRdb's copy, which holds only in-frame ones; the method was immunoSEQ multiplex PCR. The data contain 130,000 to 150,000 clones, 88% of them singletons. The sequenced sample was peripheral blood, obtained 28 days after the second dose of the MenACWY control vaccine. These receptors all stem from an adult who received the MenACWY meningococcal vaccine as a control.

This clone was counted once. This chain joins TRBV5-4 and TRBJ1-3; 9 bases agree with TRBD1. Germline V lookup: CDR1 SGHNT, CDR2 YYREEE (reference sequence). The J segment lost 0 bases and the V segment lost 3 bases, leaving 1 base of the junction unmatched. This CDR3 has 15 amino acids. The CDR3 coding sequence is TGTGCCAGCAGCTCGACAGGGGGCTCTGGAAACACCATATATTTT. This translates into CASSSTGGSGNTIYF. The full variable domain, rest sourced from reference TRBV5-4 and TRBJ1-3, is ETGVTQSPTHLIKTRGQQVTLRCSSQSGHNTVSWYQQALGQGPQFIFQYYREEENGRGNFPPRFSGLQFPNYSSELNVNALELDDSALYLCASSSTGGSGNTIYFGEGSWLTVV.

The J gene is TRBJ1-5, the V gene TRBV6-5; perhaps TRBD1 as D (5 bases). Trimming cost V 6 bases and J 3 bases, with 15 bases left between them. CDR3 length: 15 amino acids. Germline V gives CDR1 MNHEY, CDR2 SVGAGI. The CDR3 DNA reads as TGTGCCAGCAGCCCCGGGGACTGGGACAATCAGCCCCAGCATTTT. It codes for CASSPGDWDNQPQHF.

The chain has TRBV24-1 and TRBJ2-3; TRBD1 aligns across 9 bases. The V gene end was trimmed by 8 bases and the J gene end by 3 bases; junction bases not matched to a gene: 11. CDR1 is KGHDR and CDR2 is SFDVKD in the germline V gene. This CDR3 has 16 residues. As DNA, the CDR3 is TGTGCCACCACTAATAGAATGACAGGGGGAACAGATACGCAGTATTTT. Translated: CATTNRMTGGTDTQYF.

The CDR3 sequence is CASSSPGTGNTEAFF. The CDR3 coding sequence is TGTGCCAGCAGTTCCCCCGGGACAGGCAACACTGAAGCTTTCTTT. The V and J genes are TRBV27 and TRBJ1-1; 8 positions agree with TRBD1. CDR3 length equals 15 residues. V trimming: 4 bases; J trimming: 2 bases; junction bases outside the gene matches: 6. Germline V gene data show CDR1 as MNHEY and CDR2 as SMNVEV (reference sequence).

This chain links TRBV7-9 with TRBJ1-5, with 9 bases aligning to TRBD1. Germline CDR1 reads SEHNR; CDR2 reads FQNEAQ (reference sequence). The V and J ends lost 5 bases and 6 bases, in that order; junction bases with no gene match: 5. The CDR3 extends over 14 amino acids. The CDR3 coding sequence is TGTGCCAGCAGCCCCGGGACAGGGCTTCAGCCCCAGCATTTT. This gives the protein CASSPGTGLQPQHF.

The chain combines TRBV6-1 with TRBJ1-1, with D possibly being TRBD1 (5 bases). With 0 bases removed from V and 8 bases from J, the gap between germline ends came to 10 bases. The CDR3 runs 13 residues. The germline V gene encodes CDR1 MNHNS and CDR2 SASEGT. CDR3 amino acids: CASSEAGTVEAFF. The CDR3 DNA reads TGTGCCAGCAGTGAAGCCGGGACGGTAGAAGCTTTCTTT.

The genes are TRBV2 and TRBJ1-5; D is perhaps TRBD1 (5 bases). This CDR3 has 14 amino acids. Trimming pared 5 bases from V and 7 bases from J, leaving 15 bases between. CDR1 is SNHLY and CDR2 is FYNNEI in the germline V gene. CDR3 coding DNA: TGTGCCAGCAGTCTAGGCGAGGAGGGGCAGCCCCAGCATTTT. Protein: CASSLGEEGQPQHF.

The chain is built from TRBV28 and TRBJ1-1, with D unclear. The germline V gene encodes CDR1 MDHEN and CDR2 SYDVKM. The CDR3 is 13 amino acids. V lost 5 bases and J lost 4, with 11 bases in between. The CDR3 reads CASSDGGVTEAFF. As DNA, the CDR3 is TGTGCCAGCAGTGATGGCGGGGTCACTGAAGCTTTCTTT.

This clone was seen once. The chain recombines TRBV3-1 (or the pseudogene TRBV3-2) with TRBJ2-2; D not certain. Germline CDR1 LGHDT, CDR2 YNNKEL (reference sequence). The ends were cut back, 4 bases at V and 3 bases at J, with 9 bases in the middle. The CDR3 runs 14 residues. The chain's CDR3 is CASSRRRDTGELFF. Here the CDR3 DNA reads TGTGCCAGCAGCCGACGAAGGGACACCGGGGAGCTGTTTTTT.

CDR3 amino acids: CASTGTETYEQYF. In DNA form, the CDR3 reads TGTGCCAGCACCGGGACAGAAACCTACGAGCAGTACTTC. The V gene is TRBV19, the J gene TRBJ2-7, with TRBD1 matching 7 bases. The V gene's germline CDR1 is LNHDA and CDR2 SQIVND (reference sequence). This CDR3 region has 13 residues. V lost 9 bases to trimming and J lost 2 bases; unmatched junction nucleotides: 7.

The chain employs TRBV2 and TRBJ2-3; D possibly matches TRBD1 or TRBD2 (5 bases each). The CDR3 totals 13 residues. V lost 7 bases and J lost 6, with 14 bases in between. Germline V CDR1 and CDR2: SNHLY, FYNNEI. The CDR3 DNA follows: TGTGCCAGCAAATTAGACGGGGCGGATACGCAGTATTTT. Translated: CASKLDGADTQYF.

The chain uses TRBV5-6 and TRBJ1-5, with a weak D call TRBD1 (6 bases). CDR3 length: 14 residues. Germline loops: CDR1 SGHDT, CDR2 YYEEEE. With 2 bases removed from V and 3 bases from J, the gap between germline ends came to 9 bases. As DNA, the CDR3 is TGTGCCAGCAGCTTCCGACAGGCCAATCAGCCCCAGCATTTT. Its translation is CASSFRQANQPQHF.

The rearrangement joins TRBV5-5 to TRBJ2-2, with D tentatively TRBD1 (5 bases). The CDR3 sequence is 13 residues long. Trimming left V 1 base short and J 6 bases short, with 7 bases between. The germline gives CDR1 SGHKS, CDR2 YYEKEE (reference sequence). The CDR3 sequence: CASSLYRPGELFF. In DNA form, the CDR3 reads TGTGCCAGCAGCTTGTACAGGCCCGGGGAGCTGTTTTTT.

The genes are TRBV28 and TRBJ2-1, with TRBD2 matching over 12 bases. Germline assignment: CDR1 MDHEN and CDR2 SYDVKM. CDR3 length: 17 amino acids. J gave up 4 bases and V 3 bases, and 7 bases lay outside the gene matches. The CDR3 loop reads CASSFPLAGGDYNEQFF. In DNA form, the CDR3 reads TGTGCCAGCAGTTTTCCCCTAGCGGGAGGGGATTACAATGAGCAGTTCTTC. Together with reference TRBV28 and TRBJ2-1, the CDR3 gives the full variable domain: DVKVTQSSRYLVKRTGEKVFLECVQDMDHENMFWYRQDPGLGLRLIYFSYDVKMKEKGDIPEGYSVSREKKERFSLILESASTNQTSMYLCASSFPLAGGDYNEQFFGPGTRLTVL.

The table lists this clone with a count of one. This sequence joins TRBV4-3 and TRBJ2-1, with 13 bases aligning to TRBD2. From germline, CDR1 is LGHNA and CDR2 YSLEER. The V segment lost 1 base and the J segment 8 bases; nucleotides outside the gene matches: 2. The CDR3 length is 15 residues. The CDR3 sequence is CASSQGLAGGDEQFF. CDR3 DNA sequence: TGCGCCAGCAGCCAAGGACTAGCGGGGGGCGATGAGCAGTTCTTC.

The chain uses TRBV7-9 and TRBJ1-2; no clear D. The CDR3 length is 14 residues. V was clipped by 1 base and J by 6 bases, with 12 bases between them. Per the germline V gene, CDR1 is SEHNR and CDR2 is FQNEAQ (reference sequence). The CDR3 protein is CASSLVEGNHGYTF. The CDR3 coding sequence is TGTGCCAGCAGCTTAGTTGAGGGTAATCATGGCTACACCTTC.

The CDR3 loop reads CAARKANEQYF. The CDR3 bases are TGTGCCGCCCGGAAGGCCAACGAGCAGTACTTC. The chain combines TRBV6-5 with TRBJ2-7, with D unclear. Looked up from germline, CDR1 is MNHEY and CDR2 is SVGAGI. The CDR3 runs 11 residues. Trimming pared 11 bases from V and 5 bases from J, leaving 13 bases between.

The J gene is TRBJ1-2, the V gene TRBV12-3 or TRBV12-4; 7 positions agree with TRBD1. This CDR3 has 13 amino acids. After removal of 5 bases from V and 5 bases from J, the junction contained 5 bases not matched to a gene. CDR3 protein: CASSLDRVYGYTF. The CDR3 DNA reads TGTGCCAGCAGTCTTGACAGGGTATATGGCTACACCTTC.

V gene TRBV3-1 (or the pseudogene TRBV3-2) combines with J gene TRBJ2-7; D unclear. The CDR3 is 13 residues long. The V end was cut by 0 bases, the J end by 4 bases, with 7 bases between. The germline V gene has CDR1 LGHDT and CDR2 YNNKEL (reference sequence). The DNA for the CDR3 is TGTGCCAGCAGCCAAGAGTTCGAGTACGAGCAGTACTTC. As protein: CASSQEFEYEQYF.

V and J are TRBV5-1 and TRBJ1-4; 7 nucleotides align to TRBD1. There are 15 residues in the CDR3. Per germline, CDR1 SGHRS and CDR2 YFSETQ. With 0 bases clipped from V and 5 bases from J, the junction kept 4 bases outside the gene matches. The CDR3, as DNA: TGCGCCAGCAGCTTGGCCGGGACAGTAAATGAAAAACTGTTTTTT. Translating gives CASSLAGTVNEKLFF. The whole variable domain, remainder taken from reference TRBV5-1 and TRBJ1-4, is KAGVTQTPRYLIKTRGQQVTLSCSPISGHRSVSWYQQTPGQGLQFLFEYFSETQRNKGNFPGRFSGRQFSNSRSEMNVSTLELGDSALYLCASSLAGTVNEKLFFGSGTQLSVL.